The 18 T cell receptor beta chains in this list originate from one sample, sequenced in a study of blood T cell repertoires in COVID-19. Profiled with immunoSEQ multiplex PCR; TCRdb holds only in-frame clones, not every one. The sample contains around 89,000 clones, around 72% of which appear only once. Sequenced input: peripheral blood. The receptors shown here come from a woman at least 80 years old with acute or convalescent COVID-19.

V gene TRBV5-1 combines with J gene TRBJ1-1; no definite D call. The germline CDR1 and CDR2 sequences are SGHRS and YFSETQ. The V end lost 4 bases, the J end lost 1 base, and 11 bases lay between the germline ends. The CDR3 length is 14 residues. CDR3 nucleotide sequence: TGCGCCAGCAGCCCGCAGCCGGGGAACACTGAAGCTTTCTTT. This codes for CASSPQPGNTEAFF.

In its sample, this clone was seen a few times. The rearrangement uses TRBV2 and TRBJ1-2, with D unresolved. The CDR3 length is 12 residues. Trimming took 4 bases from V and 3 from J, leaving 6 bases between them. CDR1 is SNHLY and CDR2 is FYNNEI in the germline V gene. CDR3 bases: TGTGCCAGCAGTGGGTTAGACTATGGCTACACCTTC. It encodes CASSGLDYGYTF. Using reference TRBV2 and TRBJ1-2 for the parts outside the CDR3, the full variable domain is EPEVTQTPSHQVTQMGQEVILRCVPISNHLYFYWYRQILGQKVEFLVSFYNNEISEKSEIFDDQFSVERPDGSNFTLKIRSTKLEDSAMYFCASSGLDYGYTFGSGTRLTVV.

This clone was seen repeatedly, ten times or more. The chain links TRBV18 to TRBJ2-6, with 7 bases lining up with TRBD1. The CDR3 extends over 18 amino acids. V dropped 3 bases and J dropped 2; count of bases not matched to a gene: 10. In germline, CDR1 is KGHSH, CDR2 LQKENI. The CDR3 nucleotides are TGTGCCAGCTCACCCCGGGACAGAGTTGGAACTGGGGCCAACGTCCTGACTTTC. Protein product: CASSPRDRVGTGANVLTF. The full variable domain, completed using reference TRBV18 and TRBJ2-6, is NAGVMQNPRHLVRRRGQEARLRCSPMKGHSHVYWYRQLPEEGLKFMVYLQKENIIDESGMPKERFSAEFPKEGPSILRIQQVVRGDSAAYFCASSPRDRVGTGANVLTFGAGSRLTVL.

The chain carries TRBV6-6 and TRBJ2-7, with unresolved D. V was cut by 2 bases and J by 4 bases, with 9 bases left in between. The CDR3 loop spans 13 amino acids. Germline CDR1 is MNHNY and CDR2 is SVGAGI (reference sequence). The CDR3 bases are TGTGCCAGCAGTTACGACCGAGCGTACGAGCAGTACTTC. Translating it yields CASSYDRAYEQYF.

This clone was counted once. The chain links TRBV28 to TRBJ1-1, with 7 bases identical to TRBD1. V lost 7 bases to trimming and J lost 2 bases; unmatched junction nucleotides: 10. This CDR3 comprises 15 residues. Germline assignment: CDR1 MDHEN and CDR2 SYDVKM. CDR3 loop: CASTIPNRGNTEAFF. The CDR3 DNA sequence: TGTGCCAGCACCATCCCAAACAGGGGAAACACTGAAGCTTTCTTT.

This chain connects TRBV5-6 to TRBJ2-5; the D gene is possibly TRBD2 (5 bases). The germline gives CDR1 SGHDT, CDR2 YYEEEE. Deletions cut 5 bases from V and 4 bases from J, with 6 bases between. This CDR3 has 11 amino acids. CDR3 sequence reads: CASSEGETQYF. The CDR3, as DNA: TGTGCCAGCAGTGAGGGAGAGACCCAGTACTTC.

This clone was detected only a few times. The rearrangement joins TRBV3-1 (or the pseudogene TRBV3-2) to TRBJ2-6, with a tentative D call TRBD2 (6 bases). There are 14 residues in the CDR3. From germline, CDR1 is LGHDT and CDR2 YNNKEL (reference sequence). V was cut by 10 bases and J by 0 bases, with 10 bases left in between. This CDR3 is CATGGSSGANVLTF. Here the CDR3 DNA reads TGTGCCACCGGGGGTTCCTCTGGGGCCAACGTCCTGACTTTC.

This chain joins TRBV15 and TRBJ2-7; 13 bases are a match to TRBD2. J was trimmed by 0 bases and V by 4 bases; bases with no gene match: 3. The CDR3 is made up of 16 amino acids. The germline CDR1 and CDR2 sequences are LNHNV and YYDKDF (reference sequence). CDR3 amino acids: CATSTGLAGTSYEQYF. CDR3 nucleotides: TGTGCCACCAGCACGGGACTAGCGGGGACCTCCTACGAGCAGTACTTC.

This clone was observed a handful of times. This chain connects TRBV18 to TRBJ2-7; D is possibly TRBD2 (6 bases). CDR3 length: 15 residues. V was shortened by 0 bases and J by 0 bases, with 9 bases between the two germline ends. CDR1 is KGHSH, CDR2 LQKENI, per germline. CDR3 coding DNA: TGTGCCAGCTCACCACCGGGACTGAGCTCCTACGAGCAGTACTTC. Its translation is CASSPPGLSSYEQYF.

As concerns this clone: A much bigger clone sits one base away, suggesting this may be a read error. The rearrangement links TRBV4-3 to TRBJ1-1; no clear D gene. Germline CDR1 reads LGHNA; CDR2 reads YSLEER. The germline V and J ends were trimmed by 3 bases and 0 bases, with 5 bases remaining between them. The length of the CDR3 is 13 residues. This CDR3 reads CASSHEMNTEAFF. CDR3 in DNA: TGCGCCAGCAGCCACGAGATGAACACTGAAGCTTTCTTT.

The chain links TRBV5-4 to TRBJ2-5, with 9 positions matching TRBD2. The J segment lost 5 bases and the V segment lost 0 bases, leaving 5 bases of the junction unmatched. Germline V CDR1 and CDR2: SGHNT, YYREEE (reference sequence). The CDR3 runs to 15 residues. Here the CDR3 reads CASSLGAGGSETQYF. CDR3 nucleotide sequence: TGTGCCAGCAGCTTGGGGGCGGGGGGGAGCGAGACCCAGTACTTC.

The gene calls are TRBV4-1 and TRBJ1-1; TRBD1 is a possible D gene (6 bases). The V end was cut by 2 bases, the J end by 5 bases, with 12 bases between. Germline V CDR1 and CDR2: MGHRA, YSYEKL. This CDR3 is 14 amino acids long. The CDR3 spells CASSQRGASTEAFF. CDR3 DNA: TGCGCCAGCAGCCAACGGGGGGCTAGTACTGAAGCTTTCTTT.

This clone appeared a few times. CDR3 sequence reads: CASSSGHNEKLFF. DNA of the CDR3: TGTGCCAGCAGTTCTGGACATAATGAAAAACTGTTTTTT. The V gene is TRBV6-2 or TRBV6-3, the J gene TRBJ1-4, with D possibly being TRBD1 (5 bases). The CDR3 covers 13 residues. Germline V CDR1 and CDR2: MNHEY, SVGEGT. Trimming removed 4 bases at V and 4 bases at J, with 7 bases between.

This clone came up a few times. The CDR3 sequence is CASSVTLGGENTIYF. The CDR3 bases are TGTGCCAGCAGCGTGACCCTTGGGGGCGAAAACACCATATATTTT. This rearrangement joins TRBV9 to TRBJ1-3; tentative D call: TRBD1 (6 bases). CDR3 length: 15 residues. V lost 2 bases and J lost 6, with 15 bases in between. CDR1 is SGDLS and CDR2 is YYNGEE in the germline V gene. Together with reference TRBV9 and TRBJ1-3, the CDR3 gives the full variable domain: DSGVTQTPKHLITATGQRVTLRCSPRSGDLSVYWYQQSLDQGLQFLIQYYNGEERAKGNILERFSAQQFPDLHSELNLSSLELGDSALYFCASSVTLGGENTIYFGEGSWLTVV.

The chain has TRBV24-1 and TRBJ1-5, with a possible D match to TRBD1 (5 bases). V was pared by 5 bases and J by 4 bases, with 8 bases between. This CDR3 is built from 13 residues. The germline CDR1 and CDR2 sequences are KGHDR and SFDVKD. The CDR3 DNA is TGTGCCACCAGTGGAGACAGTAATCAGCCCCAGCATTTT. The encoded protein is CATSGDSNQPQHF.

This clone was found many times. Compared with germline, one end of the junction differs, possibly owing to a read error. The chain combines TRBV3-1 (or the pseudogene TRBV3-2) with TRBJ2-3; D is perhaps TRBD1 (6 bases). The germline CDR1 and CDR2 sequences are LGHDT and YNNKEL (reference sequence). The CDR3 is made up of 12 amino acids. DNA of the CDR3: TGTGCCAGCAGCCCCCGGACAGTTACGCAGTATTTT. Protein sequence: CASSPRTVTQYF.

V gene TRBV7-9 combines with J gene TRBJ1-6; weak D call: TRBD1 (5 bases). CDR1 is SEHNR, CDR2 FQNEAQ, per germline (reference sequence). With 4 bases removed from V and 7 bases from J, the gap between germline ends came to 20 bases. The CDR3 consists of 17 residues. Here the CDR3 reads CASSSPLGTEGNSPLHF. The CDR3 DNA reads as TGTGCCAGCAGCTCCCCTCTAGGGACTGAAGGAAATTCACCCCTCCACTTT.

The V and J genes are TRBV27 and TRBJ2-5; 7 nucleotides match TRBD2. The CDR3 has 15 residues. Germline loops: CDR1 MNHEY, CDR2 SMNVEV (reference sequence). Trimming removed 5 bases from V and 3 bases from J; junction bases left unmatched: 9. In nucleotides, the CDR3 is TGTGCCAGCAGTCCCAGACTAGCAGGTGAAGAGACCCAGTACTTC. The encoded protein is CASSPRLAGEETQYF.